The 14 T cell receptor beta chains below were found in one sample sequenced in a study of blood T cell repertoires in COVID-19. Assay used: immunoSEQ multiplex PCR; TCRdb lists only in-frame clones, some missing. The sample has approximately 410,000 clones, about nine tenths seen once. Sequenced input: peripheral blood. Source of these receptors: a woman younger than 45 with active or convalescent COVID-19.

The genes are TRBV28 and TRBJ2-1, with D possibly matching TRBD2 (6 bases). V shed 10 bases and J shed 8 bases, with 15 bases lying between them. The CDR3 is 12 residues long. Germline CDR1 reads MDHEN; CDR2 reads SYDVKM. The CDR3 loop is CATLGEVYEQFF. The CDR3 region has the DNA TGTGCCACTTTGGGGGAGGTGTATGAGCAGTTCTTC.

This chain uses TRBV5-1 with TRBJ1-2; TRBD1 matches at 12 bases. V was pared by 4 bases and J by 4 bases, with 5 bases of the junction left unmatched. The CDR3 spans 15 residues. The germline gives CDR1 SGHRS, CDR2 YFSETQ. The CDR3 loop reads CASSPGQGAFYGYTF. CDR3 DNA sequence: TGCGCCAGCAGCCCGGGACAGGGGGCTTTCTATGGCTACACCTTC.

V is TRBV27 and J is TRBJ1-5; the D is unclear. This CDR3 spans 13 amino acids. V lost 8 bases to trimming and J lost 3 bases, with 11 bases between them. CDR1 and CDR2 (germline): MNHEY, SMNVEV (reference sequence). DNA for the CDR3: TGTGCCAGCGCCCGGGGTTTCAATCAGCCCCAGCATTTT. Translation gives CASARGFNQPQHF.

The chain uses TRBV13 and TRBJ1-5, with TRBD1 identical over 7 bases. Germline-derived CDR1 and CDR2 are PRHDT and FYEKMQ (reference sequence). V trimming: 5 bases; J trimming: 6 bases; junction bases outside the gene matches: 7. The CDR3 consists of 14 residues. The CDR3 protein is CASSQTGRGQPQHF. The CDR3 nucleotides are TGTGCCAGCAGCCAGACAGGGAGAGGTCAGCCCCAGCATTTT.

The chain links TRBV2 to TRBJ2-1; D perhaps matches TRBD2 (5 bases). Germline V gene sequence: CDR1 SNHLY, CDR2 FYNNEI. The length of the CDR3 is 13 residues. V was pared by 7 bases and J by 5 bases, with 12 bases between. The CDR3 region is CASTGERNNEQFF. CDR3 nucleotides: TGTGCCAGCACGGGCGAGCGGAACAATGAGCAGTTCTTC.

The chain recombines TRBV19 with TRBJ2-5; 8 positions agree with TRBD2. Germline CDR1 LNHDA, CDR2 SQIVND (reference sequence). The CDR3 is 16 amino acids. Unmatched junction bases numbered 12, after V lost 4 bases and J lost 5 bases. The CDR3 DNA follows: TGTGCCAGTAGTACCCGGATAGCGGGAATATTGGAGACCCAGTACTTC. Its translation is CASSTRIAGILETQYF. Full variable domain (outside the CDR3, taken from reference TRBV19 and TRBJ2-5): DGGITQSPKYLFRKEGQNVTLSCEQNLNHDAMYWYRQDPGQGLRLIYYSQIVNDFQKGDIAEGYSVSREKKESFPLTVTSAQKNPTAFYLCASSTRIAGILETQYFGPGTRLLVL.

The V and J genes are TRBV19 and TRBJ1-1, with TRBD1 matching over 9 bases. CDR1 and CDR2 (germline): LNHDA, SQIVND (reference sequence). This CDR3 comprises 17 residues. The ends lost 3 bases at V and 1 base at J; junction bases unmatched: 9. The CDR3 DNA follows: TGTGCCAGTAGTATCGGGGGGACAGGGCTTGCGAACACTGAAGCTTTCTTT. As protein: CASSIGGTGLANTEAFF.

The CDR3 bases are TGTGCCAGCAGTGGAAGTGGGAGGAATACCGGGGAGCTGTTTTTT. This codes for CASSGSGRNTGELFF. The V call is TRBV2, the J call TRBJ2-2; perhaps TRBD2 as D (6 bases). V lost 4 bases, J lost 5 bases, and 14 bases lay in between. This CDR3 region has 15 residues. Per the germline V gene, CDR1 is SNHLY and CDR2 is FYNNEI. Supplemented by reference TRBV2 and TRBJ2-2, the full variable domain reads EPEVTQTPSHQVTQMGQEVILRCVPISNHLYFYWYRQILGQKVEFLVSFYNNEISEKSEIFDDQFSVERPDGSNFTLKIRSTKLEDSAMYFCASSGSGRNTGELFFGEGSRLTVL.

The chain employs TRBV3-1 (or the pseudogene TRBV3-2) and TRBJ2-2; 10 nucleotides line up with TRBD2. Germline V gene data show CDR1 as LGHDT and CDR2 as YNNKEL (reference sequence). The CDR3 extends over 15 amino acids. Trimming removed 2 bases from V and 6 bases from J; junction bases left unmatched: 3. DNA for the CDR3: TGTGCCAGCAGCCAACTAGCGGGAGTTGCCGGGGAGCTGTTTTTT. It codes for CASSQLAGVAGELFF.

The J gene is TRBJ1-6, the V gene TRBV2, with D maybe TRBD1 (5 bases). Trimming pared 3 bases from V and 9 bases from J, leaving 9 bases between. The CDR3 extends over 13 amino acids. CDR1 SNHLY and CDR2 FYNNEI come from the germline V gene. The CDR3 sequence: CASSDPTVSPLHF. The CDR3 bases are TGTGCCAGCAGTGACCCGACAGTTTCACCCCTCCACTTT.

The chain carries TRBV6-5 and TRBJ2-1, with D perhaps TRBD1 (6 bases). This CDR3 region has 16 residues. Trimming took off 0 bases at V and 0 bases at J, with 9 bases between the two ends. Per the germline V gene, CDR1 is MNHEY and CDR2 is SVGAGI. The CDR3 region has the DNA TGTGCCAGCAGTTACTCGGGGGCTAGCTCCTACAATGAGCAGTTCTTC. It yields the protein CASSYSGASSYNEQFF.

This chain connects TRBV11-2 to TRBJ2-1; the match to TRBD2 covers 15 bases. The CDR3 runs 19 residues. Germline V gene sequence: CDR1 SGHAT, CDR2 FQNNGV. The junction had 12 bases not matched to a gene; V was cut back by 2 bases and J by 7 bases. In nucleotides, the CDR3 is TGTGCCAGCAGCTTATGGACTAGCGGGAGGGCCAGGAAGAAAAATGAGCAGTTCTTC. This codes for CASSLWTSGRARKKNEQFF.

The chain employs TRBV5-6 and TRBJ1-1; TRBD1 matches at 10 bases. Per germline, CDR1 SGHDT and CDR2 YYEEEE. V gave up 4 bases and J gave up 6 bases; unmatched junction bases: 6. The CDR3 contains 14 residues. Written as DNA, the CDR3 is TGTGCCAGCAGCCCGACAGGGGGCCGACCTGAAGCTTTCTTT. Encoded protein: CASSPTGGRPEAFF.

The chain combines TRBV6-5 with TRBJ1-2; 9 bases align to TRBD1. Germline V lookup: CDR1 MNHEY, CDR2 SVGAGI. Trimming took 7 bases from V and 3 from J; bases not matched to a gene: 6. This CDR3 comprises 14 residues. The CDR3 is CASMNRGLDYGYTF. The CDR3 nucleotides are TGTGCCAGCATGAACAGGGGGCTGGACTATGGCTACACCTTC.